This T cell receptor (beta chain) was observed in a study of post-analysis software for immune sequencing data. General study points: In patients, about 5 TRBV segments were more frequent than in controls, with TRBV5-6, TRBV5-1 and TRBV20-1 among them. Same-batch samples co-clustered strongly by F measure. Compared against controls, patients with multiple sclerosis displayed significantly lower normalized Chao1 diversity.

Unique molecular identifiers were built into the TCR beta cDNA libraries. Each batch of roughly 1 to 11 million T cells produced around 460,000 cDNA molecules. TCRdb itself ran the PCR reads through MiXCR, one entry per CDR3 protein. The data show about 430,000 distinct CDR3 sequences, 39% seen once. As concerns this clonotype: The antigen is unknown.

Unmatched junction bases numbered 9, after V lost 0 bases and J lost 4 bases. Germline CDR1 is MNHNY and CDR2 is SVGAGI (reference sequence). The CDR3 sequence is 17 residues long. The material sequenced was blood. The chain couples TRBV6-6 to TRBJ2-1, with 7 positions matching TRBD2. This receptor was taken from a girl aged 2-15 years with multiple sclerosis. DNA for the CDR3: TGTGCCAGCAGTTACTCGATCGCGGGGGTAAGGTACAATGAGCAGTTCTTC. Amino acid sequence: CASSYSIAGVRYNEQFF.